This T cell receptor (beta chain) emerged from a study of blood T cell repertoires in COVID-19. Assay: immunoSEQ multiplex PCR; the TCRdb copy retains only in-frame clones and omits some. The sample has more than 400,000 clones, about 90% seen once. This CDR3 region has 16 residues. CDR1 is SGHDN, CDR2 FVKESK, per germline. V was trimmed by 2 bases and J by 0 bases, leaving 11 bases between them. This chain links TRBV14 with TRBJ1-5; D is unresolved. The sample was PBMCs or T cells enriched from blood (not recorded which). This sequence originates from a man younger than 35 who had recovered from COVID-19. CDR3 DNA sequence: TGTGCCAGCAGCCAATTATCAACTATTAGCAATCAGCCCCAGCATTTT. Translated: CASSQLSTISNQPQHF.